This T cell receptor (beta chain) was profiled in a study of CDR3 diversity in severe acne. The V gene lost 0 bases and the J gene lost 10 bases, with 19 bases spanning the gap. The germline V gene has CDR1 MNHEY and CDR2 SVGAGI. The CDR3 has 15 amino acids. One entry per CDR3 protein results from TCRdb running MiXCR on the PCR reads. Found here are about 84,000 distinct CDR3 sequences, 50% to 65% of them singletons; the top ten hold over 11%. This clonotype was recorded at least ten times. Sequencing was performed on blood. The clonotype was recovered from a male donor in good health, without acne. The rearrangement joins TRBV6-5 to TRBJ2-7; D is unclear. CDR3 sequence reads: CASSYSRVWQVGQYF. The DNA for the CDR3 is TGTGCCAGCAGTTACTCCCGAGTCTGGCAGGTTGGACAGTACTTC.